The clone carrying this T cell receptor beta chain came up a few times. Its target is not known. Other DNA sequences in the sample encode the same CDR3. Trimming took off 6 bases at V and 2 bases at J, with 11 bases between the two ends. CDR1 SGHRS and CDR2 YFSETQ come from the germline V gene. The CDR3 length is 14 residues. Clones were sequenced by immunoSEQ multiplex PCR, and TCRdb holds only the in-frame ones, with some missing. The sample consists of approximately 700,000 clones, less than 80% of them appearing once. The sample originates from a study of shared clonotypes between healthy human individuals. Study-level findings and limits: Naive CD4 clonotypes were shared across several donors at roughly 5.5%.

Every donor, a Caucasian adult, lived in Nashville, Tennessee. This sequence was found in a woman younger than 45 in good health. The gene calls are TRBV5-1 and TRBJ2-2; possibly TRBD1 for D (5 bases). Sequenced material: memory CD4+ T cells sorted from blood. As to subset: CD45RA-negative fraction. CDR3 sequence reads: CASKVQGNTGELFF. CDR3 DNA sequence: TGCGCCAGCAAAGTTCAGGGAAACACCGGGGAGCTGTTTTTT.